These 13 T cell receptor beta chains came from one sample sequenced in a study of cytomegalovirus exposure and HLA in healthy donors. The PCR made use of 60 Vbeta and 13 Jbeta primers. Clones were read by immunoSEQ multiplex PCR, and TCRdb kept only the in-frame ones, dropping some. The table records 200,000 to 250,000 clones, over 75% of them present only once. Sequencing used PBMCs. The origin of the receptors is a girl aged 2 to 10 in good health and CMV-seronegative.

V is TRBV6-5 and J is TRBJ2-1; 9 positions agree with TRBD2. Trimming at V came to 5 bases and at J to 5 bases, leaving 4 bases not matched to a gene. The germline gives CDR1 MNHEY, CDR2 SVGAGI. The CDR3 consists of 14 residues. DNA for the CDR3: TGTGCCAGCAGTCGGACTAGCGAGCACAATGAGCAGTTCTTC. Protein: CASSRTSEHNEQFF.

The CDR3 reads CASSESGQGSEKLFF. CDR3 DNA sequence: TGCGCCAGCAGTGAGTCGGGGCAGGGCAGCGAAAAACTGTTTTTT. The chain has TRBV10-2 and TRBJ1-4; D possibly corresponds to TRBD1 (5 bases). This CDR3 spans 15 amino acids. V was clipped by 0 bases and J by 8 bases, with 13 bases between them. Germline CDR1 is WSHSY and CDR2 is SAAADI.

The chain joins TRBV6-1 to TRBJ1-3, with D unclear. V shed 0 bases and J shed 7 bases, with 7 bases lying between them. CDR1 is MNHNS, CDR2 SASEGT, per germline. The CDR3 is 13 amino acids. The CDR3 loop reads CASSEARGNTIYF. The CDR3 nucleotides read TGTGCCAGCAGTGAAGCTCGAGGGAACACCATATATTTT.

This chain joins TRBV15 and TRBJ1-2; the match to TRBD1 covers 8 bases. CDR3 length: 18 residues. Trimming cost V 0 bases and J 3 bases; bases outside gene matches: 12. The germline V gene encodes CDR1 LNHNV and CDR2 YYDKDF (reference sequence). CDR3 bases: TGTGCCACCAGCAGAGATTTGGGGACAGGCCGAGGCGACTATGGCTACACCTTC. It yields the protein CATSRDLGTGRGDYGYTF. The full variable domain, rest sourced from reference TRBV15 and TRBJ1-2, is DAMVIQNPRYQVTQFGKPVTLSCSQTLNHNVMYWYQQKSSQAPKLLFHYYDKDFNNEADTPDNFQSRRPNTSFCFLDIRSPGLGDTAMYLCATSRDLGTGRGDYGYTFGSGTRLTVV.

The chain carries TRBV7-9 and TRBJ2-1; 7 bases match TRBD2. V shed 5 bases, J shed 9 bases, and the junction held 16 bases outside the gene matches. This CDR3 has 16 residues. Germline V lookup: CDR1 SEHNR, CDR2 FQNEAQ (reference sequence). This CDR3 is CASSAGLVFPASEQFF. Here the CDR3 DNA reads TGTGCCAGCAGCGCCGGACTAGTTTTCCCGGCGAGTGAGCAGTTCTTC.

This clone was recorded a few times. The CDR3 nucleotides are TGTGCCAGCAGTTTCATCCGGACTTTAAACACCGGGGAGCTGTTTTTT. Its translation: CASSFIRTLNTGELFF. The chain combines TRBV27 with TRBJ2-2, with TRBD2 as a possible D gene (5 bases). V lost 3 bases and J 2 bases, leaving 13 bases between the germline ends. This CDR3 is 16 amino acids long. Germline V lookup: CDR1 MNHEY, CDR2 SMNVEV (reference sequence).

This chain connects TRBV19 to TRBJ1-1, with 9 bases identical to TRBD1. This CDR3 has 14 amino acids. Trimming took 7 bases from V and 1 from J; bases not matched to a gene: 4. CDR1 is LNHDA, CDR2 SQIVND, per germline (reference sequence). The CDR3 here is CASILTGGNTEAFF. The CDR3 nucleotides read TGTGCCAGTATATTGACAGGGGGGAACACTGAAGCTTTCTTT.

The V call is TRBV19, the J call TRBJ2-5; D is perhaps TRBD2 (6 bases). CDR1 and CDR2 (germline): LNHDA, SQIVND (reference sequence). The CDR3 loop spans 15 amino acids. Trimming cost V 4 bases and J 8 bases, with 20 bases left between them. The CDR3: CASSNQPGSAGTQYF. CDR3 sequence (DNA): TGTGCCAGTAGTAACCAGCCAGGGTCCGCGGGAACCCAGTACTTC.

This clone was counted between two and nine times. Other DNA sequences in this sample translate to the same CDR3. This CDR3 is CASSPRGPYEQYF. CDR3 in DNA: TGTGCCAGCAGTCCCAGGGGCCCCTACGAGCAGTACTTC. The rearrangement joins TRBV6-5 to TRBJ2-7, with a tentative D call TRBD1 (6 bases). This CDR3 has 13 amino acids. Germline-derived CDR1 and CDR2 are MNHEY and SVGAGI. V lost 5 bases and J lost 2, with 10 bases in between.

The V call is TRBV27, the J call TRBJ1-2; 7 nucleotides match TRBD1. In germline, CDR1 is MNHEY, CDR2 SMNVEV (reference sequence). V lost 2 bases and J lost 4; bases outside the gene matches: 4. CDR3 length equals 14 residues. The CDR3 DNA follows: TGTGCCAGCAGTTTAAACAGGGGTATCTATGGCTACACCTTC. Translated: CASSLNRGIYGYTF.

V and J are TRBV5-6 and TRBJ1-5; 7 bases are a match to TRBD1. The CDR3 extends over 14 amino acids. V lost 2 bases, J lost 9 bases, and 8 bases stayed unmatched. Germline V lookup: CDR1 SGHDT, CDR2 YYEEEE. CDR3 sequence: CASSFEPSGGPQHF. The DNA for the CDR3 is TGTGCCAGCAGCTTTGAACCTTCAGGGGGGCCCCAGCATTTT.

The rearrangement links TRBV9 to TRBJ2-5, with D maybe TRBD2 (5 bases). The CDR3 consists of 16 residues. Germline V gene lookup returns CDR1 SGDLS and CDR2 YYNGEE. V was shortened by 3 bases and J by 2 bases, with 17 bases between the two germline ends. DNA for the CDR3: TGTGCCAGCAGCGGCCGGGTCACCTCGGGGCAAGAGACCCAGTACTTC. The encoded protein is CASSGRVTSGQETQYF.

J is TRBJ1-2 and V is TRBV7-2; D is uncertain. Germline V CDR1 and CDR2: SGHTA, FQGNSA. The CDR3 covers 14 residues. Trimming removed 2 bases at V and 4 bases at J, with 11 bases between. CDR3 in DNA: TGTGCCAGCAGCTTATTACGGGGTACCTATGGCTACACCTTC. Translating it yields CASSLLRGTYGYTF.